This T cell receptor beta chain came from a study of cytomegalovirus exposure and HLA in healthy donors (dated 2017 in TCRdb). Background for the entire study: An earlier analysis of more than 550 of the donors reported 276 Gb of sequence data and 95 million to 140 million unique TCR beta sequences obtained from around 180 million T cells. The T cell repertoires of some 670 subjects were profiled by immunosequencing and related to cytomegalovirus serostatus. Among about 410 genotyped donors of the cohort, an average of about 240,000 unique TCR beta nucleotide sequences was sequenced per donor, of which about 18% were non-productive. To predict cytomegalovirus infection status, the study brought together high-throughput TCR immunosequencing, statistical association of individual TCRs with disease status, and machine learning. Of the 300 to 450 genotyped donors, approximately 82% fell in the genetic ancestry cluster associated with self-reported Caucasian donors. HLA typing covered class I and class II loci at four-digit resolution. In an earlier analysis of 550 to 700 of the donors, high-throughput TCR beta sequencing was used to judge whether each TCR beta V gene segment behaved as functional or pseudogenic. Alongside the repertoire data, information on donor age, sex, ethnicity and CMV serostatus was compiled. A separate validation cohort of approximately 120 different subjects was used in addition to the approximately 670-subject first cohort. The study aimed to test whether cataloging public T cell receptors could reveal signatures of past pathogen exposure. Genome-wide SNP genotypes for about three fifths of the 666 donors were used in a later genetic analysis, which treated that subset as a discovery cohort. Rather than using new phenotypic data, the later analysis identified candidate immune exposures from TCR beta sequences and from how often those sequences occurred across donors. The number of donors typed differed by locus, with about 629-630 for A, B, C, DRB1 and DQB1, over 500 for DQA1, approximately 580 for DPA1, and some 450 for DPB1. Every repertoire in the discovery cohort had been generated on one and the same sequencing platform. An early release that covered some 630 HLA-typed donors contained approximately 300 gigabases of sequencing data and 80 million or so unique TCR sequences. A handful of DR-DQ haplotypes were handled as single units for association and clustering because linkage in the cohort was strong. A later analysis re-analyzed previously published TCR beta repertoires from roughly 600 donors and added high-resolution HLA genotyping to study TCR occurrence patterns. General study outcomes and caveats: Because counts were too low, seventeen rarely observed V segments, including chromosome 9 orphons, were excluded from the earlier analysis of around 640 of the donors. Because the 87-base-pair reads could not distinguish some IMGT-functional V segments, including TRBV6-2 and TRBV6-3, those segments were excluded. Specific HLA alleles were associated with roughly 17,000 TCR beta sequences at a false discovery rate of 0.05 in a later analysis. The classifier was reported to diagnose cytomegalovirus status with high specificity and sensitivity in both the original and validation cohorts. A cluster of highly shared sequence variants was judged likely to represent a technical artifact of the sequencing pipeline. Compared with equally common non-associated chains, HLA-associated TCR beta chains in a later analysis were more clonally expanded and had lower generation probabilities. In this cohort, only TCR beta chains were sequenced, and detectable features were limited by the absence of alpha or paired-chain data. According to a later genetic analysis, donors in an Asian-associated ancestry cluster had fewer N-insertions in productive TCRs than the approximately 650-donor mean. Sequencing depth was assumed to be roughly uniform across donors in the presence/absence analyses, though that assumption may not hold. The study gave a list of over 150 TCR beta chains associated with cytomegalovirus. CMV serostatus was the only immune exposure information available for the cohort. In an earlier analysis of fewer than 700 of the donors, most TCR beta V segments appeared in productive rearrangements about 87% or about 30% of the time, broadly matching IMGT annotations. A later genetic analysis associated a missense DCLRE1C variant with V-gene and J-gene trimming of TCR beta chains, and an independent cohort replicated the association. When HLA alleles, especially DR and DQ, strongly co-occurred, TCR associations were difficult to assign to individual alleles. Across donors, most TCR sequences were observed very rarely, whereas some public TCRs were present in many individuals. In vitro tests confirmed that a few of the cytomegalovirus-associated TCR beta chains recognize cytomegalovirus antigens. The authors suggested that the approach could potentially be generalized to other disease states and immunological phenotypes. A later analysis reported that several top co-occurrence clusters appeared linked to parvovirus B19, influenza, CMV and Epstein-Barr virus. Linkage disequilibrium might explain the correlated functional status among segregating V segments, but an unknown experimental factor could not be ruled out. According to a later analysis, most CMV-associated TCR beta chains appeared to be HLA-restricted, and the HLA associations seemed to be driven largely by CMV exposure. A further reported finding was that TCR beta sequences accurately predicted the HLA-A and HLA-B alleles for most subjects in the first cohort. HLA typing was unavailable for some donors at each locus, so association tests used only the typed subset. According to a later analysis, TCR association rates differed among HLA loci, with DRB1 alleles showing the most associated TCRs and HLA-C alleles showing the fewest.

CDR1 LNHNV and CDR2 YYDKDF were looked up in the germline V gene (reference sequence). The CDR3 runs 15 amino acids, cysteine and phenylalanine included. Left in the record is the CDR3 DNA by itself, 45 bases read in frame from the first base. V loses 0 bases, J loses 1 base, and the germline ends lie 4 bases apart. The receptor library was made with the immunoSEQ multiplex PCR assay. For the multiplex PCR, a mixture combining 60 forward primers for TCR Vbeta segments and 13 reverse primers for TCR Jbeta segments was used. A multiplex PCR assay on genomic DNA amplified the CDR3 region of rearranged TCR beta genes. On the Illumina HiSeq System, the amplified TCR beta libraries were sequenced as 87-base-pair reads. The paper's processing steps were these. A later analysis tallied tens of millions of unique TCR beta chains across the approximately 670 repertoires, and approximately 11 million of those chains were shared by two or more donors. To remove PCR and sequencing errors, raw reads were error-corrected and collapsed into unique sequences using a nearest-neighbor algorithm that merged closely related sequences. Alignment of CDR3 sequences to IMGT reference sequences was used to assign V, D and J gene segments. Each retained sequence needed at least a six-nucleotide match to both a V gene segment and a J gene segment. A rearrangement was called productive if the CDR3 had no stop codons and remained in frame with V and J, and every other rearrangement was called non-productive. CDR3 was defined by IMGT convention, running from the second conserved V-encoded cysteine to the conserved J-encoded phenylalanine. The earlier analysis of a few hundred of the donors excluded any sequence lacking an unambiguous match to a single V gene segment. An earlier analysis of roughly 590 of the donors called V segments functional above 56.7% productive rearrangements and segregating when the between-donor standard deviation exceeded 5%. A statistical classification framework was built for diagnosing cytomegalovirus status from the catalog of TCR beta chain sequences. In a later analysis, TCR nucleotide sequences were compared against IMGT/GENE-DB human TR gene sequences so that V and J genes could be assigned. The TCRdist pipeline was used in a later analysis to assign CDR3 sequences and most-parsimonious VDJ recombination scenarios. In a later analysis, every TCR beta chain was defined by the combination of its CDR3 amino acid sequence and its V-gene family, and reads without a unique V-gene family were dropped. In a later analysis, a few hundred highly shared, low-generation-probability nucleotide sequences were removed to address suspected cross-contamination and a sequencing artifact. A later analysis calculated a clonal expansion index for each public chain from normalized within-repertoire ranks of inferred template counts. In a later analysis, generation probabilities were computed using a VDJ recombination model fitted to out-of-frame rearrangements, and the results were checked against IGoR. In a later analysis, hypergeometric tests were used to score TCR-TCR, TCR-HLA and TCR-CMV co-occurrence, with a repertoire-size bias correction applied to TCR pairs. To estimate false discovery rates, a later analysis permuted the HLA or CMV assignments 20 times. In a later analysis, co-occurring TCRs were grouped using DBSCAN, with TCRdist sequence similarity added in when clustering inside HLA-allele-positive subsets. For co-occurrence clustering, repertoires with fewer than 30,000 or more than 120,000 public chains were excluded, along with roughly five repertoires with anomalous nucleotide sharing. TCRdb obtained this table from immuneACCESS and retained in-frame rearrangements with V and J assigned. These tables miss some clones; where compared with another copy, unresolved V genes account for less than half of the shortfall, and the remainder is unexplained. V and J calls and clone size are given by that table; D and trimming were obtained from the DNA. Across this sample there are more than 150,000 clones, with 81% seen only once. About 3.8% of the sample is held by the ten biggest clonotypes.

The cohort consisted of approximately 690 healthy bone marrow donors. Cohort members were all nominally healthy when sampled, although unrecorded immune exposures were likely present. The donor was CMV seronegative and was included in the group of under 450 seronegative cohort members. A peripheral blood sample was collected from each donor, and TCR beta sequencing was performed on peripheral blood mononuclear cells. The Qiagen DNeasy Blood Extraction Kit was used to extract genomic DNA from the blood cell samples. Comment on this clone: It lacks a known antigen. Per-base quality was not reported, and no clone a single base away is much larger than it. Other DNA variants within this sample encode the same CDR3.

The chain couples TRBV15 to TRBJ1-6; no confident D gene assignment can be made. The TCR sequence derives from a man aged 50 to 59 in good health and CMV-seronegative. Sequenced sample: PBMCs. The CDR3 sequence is CATSRDSSYNSPLHF. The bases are TGTGCCACCAGCAGAGACAGTTCCTATAATTCACCCCTCCACTTT.